This T cell receptor (beta chain) was identified during a study of response to subunit inactivated influenza vaccine. Regarding the study as a whole: Authors suggested seasonal influenza vaccinations each recruit few new T cells.

TCRdb redid the calling of the RT-PCR reads with MiXCR, one entry per CDR3 protein. The sample lists a few hundred thousand distinct CDR3 sequences, about 10% occurring once. This CDR3 has 15 residues. With 3 bases clipped from V and 7 bases from J, the junction kept 7 bases outside the gene matches. Germline loops: CDR1 SEHNR, CDR2 FQNEAQ (reference sequence). Comments on this clonotype: No antigen is known for it.

Sequenced here: PBMCs from blood, sampled roughly 47 days after vaccination. This clonotype was obtained from a man aged 45-60 years who received an inactivated influenza vaccine. The gene calls are TRBV7-9 and TRBJ2-1; 9 bases align to TRBD2. The CDR3 coding sequence is TGTGCCAGCAGCTTCTTAGGGACTAGCAAAAATGAGCAGTTCTTC. This gives the protein CASSFLGTSKNEQFF. The full variable domain, completed using reference TRBV7-9 and TRBJ2-1, is DTGVSQNPRHKITKRGQNVTFRCDPISEHNRLYWYRQTLGQGPEFLTYFQNEAQLEKSRLLSDRFSAERPKGSFSTLEIQRTEQGDSAMYLCASSFLGTSKNEQFFGPGTRLTVL.